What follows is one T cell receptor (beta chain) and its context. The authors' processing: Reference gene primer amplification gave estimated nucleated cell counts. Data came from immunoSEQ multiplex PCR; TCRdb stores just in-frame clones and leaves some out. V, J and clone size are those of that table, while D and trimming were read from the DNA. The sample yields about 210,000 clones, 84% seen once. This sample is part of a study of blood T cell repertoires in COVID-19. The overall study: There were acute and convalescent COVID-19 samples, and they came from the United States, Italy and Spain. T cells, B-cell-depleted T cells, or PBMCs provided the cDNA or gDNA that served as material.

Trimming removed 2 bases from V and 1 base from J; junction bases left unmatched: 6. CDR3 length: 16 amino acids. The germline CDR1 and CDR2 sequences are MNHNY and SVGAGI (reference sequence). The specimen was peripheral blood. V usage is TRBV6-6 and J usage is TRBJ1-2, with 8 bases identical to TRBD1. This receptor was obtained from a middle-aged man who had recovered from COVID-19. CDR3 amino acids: CASSYARDRINYGYTF. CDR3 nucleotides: TGTGCCAGCAGTTACGCTCGGGACAGGATTAACTATGGCTACACCTTC.